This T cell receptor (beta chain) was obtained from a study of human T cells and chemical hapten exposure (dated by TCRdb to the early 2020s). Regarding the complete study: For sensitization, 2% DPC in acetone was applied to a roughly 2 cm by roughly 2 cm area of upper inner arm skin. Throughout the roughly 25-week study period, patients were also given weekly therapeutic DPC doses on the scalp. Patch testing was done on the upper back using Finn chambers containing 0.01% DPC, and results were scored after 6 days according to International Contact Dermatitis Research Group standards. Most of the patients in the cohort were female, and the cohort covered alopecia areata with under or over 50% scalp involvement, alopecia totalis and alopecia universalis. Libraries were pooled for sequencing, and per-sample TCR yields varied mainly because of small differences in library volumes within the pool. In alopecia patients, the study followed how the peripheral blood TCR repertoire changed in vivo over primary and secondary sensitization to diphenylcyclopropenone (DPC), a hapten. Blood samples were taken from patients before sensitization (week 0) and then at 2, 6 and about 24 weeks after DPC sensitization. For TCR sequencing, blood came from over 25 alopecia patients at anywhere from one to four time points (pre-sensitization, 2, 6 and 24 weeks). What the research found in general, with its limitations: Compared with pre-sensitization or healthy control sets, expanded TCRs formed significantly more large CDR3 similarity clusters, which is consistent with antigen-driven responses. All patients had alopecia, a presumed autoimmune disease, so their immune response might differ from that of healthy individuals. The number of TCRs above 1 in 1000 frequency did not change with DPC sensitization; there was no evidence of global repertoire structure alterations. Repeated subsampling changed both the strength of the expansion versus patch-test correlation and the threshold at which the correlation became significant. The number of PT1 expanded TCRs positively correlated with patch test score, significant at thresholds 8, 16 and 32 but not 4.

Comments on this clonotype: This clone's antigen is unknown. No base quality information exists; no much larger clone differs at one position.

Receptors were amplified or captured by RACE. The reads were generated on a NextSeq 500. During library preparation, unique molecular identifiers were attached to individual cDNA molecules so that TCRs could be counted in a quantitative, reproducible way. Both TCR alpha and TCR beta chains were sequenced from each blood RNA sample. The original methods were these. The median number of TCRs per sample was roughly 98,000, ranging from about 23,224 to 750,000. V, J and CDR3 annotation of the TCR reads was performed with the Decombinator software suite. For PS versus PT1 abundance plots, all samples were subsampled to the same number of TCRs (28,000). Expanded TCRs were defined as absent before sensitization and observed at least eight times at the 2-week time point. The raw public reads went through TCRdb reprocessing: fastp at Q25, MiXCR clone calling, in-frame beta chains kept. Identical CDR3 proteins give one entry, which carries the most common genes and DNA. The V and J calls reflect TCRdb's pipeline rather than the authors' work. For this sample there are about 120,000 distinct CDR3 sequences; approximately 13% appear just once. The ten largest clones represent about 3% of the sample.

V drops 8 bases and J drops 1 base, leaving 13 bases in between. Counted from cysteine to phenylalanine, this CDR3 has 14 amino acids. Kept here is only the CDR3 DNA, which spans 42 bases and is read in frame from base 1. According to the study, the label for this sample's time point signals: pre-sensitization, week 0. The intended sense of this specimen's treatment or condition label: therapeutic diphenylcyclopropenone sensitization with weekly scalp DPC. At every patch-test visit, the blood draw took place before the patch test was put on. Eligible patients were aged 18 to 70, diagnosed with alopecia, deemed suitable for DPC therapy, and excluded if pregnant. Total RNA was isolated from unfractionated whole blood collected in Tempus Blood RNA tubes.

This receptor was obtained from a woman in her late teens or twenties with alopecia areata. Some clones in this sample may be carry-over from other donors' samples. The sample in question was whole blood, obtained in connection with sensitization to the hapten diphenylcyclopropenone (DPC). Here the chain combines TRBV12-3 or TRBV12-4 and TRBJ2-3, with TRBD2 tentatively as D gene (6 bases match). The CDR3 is CASVDGGGTDTQYF. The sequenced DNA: TGTGCCAGCGTCGACGGCGGGGGCACAGATACGCAGTATTTT.